This T cell receptor (beta chain) was recovered during a study of blood T cell repertoires in COVID-19. Study-wide context: COVID-19 samples collected from the United States, Italy and Spain covered acute and convalescent phases.

The CDR3 spans 15 residues. Germline-derived CDR1 and CDR2 are SGHRS and YFSETQ. The junction had 3 bases not matched to a gene; V was cut back by 0 bases and J by 2 bases. The method was immunoSEQ multiplex PCR; TCRdb's version includes in-frame clones alone and lacks a portion of them. This table has 250,000 to 350,000 clones, approximately 90% appearing once. The chain employs TRBV5-1 and TRBJ2-3; 7 bases are shared with TRBD2. Sequenced: peripheral blood. This TCR derives from a man younger than 40 with acute or convalescent COVID-19. The CDR3 sequence is CASSLGLADTDTQYF. CDR3 nucleotide sequence: TGCGCCAGCAGCTTGGGTCTAGCGGACACAGATACGCAGTATTTT.